The present T cell receptor beta chain was sequenced within a study of cytomegalovirus exposure and HLA in healthy donors (dated by TCRdb to the late 2010s). Regarding the research as a whole: According to an earlier analysis of 450 to 650 of the donors, about 179 million T cells yielded 117 million unique TCR beta sequences and around 280 Gb of sequence data. Approximately 300 gigabases of sequencing data and about 92 million unique TCR sequences made up an early release that covered approximately 700 HLA-typed donors. Of the 300 to 500 genotyped donors, 81% were placed in the genetic ancestry cluster associated with self-reported Caucasian donors. The study was designed to test whether signatures of past pathogen exposure could be identified by cataloging public T cell receptors. The study profiled the T cell repertoires of 550 to 700 subjects by immunosequencing and related them to cytomegalovirus serostatus. In addition to the first cohort of 666 subjects, a separate validation cohort of approximately 110 different subjects was used. To predict cytomegalovirus infection status, the study brought together high-throughput TCR immunosequencing, statistical association of individual TCRs with disease status, and machine learning. To study patterns of TCR occurrence, a later analysis re-analyzed previously published TCR beta repertoires from 666 donors and added high-resolution HLA genotyping. In the later analysis, no new phenotypic data were used to find candidate immune exposures; instead, reliance was placed on TCR beta sequences and their occurrence across donors. An earlier analysis of fewer than 750 of the donors used high-throughput TCR beta sequencing to judge whether each TCR beta V gene segment behaved as functional or pseudogenic. Donor age, sex, ethnicity and CMV serostatus were compiled together with the repertoire data. Genome-wide SNP genotypes for about 55% of the roughly 670 donors were used in a later genetic analysis, which treated that subset as a discovery cohort. All discovery cohort repertoires had been generated on a single sequencing platform. Class I and class II HLA loci were covered by the typing at four-digit resolution. Typing coverage varied by locus: 629-630 donors for A, B, C, DRB1 and DQB1; roughly 510 for DQA1; around 610 for DPA1; 450 to 480 for DPB1. Several DR-DQ haplotypes were treated as single units for association and clustering because of strong linkage in the cohort. Among about 390 genotyped donors of the cohort, an average of around 240,000 unique TCR beta nucleotide sequences were sequenced per donor, about a sixth of them non-productive. What the research found in general, with its limitations: Correlated functional status among segregating V segments might reflect linkage disequilibrium, but an unknown experimental factor could not be ruled out. Approximately 16 rarely observed V segments, including chromosome 9 orphons, were excluded from the earlier analysis of about 600 of the donors because counts were too low. For the cohort, immune exposure information was limited to CMV serostatus. A cluster of highly shared sequence variants was judged likely to be a technical artifact of the sequencing pipeline. In a later analysis, most CMV-associated TCR beta chains were found to appear HLA-restricted, with HLA associations seemingly driven largely by CMV exposure. The authors suggested that the approach could potentially be extended to other disease states and immunological phenotypes. A later analysis found that TCR association rates varied across HLA loci, with DRB1 alleles showing the most associated TCRs and HLA-C alleles the fewest. The 87-base-pair reads could not distinguish some IMGT-functional V segments, including TRBV6-2 and TRBV6-3, so those segments were excluded. When HLA alleles, especially DR and DQ, strongly co-occurred, attributing TCR associations to individual alleles was difficult. A further reported finding was that TCR beta sequences accurately predicted the HLA-A and HLA-B alleles for most subjects in the first cohort. The study gave a list of under 200 TCR beta chains associated with cytomegalovirus. Most TCR sequences were observed very rarely across donors, whereas some public TCRs were present in many individuals. This cohort had only TCR beta chains sequenced, and the lack of alpha or paired-chain data limited which features could be detected. An earlier analysis of roughly 570 of the donors showed that most TCR beta V segments appeared in productive rearrangements either about 87% or about 30% of the time, which broadly matched IMGT annotations. Because some donors lacked HLA typing at each locus, the association tests relied only on the typed subset. Specific HLA alleles were associated with 15,000 to 20,000 TCR beta sequences at a false discovery rate of 0.05 in a later analysis. In a later genetic analysis, a missense DCLRE1C variant was associated with V-gene and J-gene trimming of TCR beta chains, and the association was replicated in an independent cohort. In a later analysis, several top co-occurrence clusters were reported to appear linked to parvovirus B19, influenza, CMV and Epstein-Barr virus. Compared with equally common non-associated chains, HLA-associated TCR beta chains in a later analysis were more clonally expanded and had lower generation probabilities. A few of the identified cytomegalovirus-associated TCR beta chains were confirmed in vitro to be specific for cytomegalovirus antigens. Presence/absence analyses assumed roughly uniform sequencing depth across donors, an assumption that may not hold. In a later genetic analysis, fewer N-insertions in productive TCRs were reported among donors in an Asian-associated ancestry cluster than the approximately 670-donor mean. The classifier was reported to diagnose cytomegalovirus status with high specificity and sensitivity in both the original and validation cohorts.

The library was prepared using the immunoSEQ multiplex PCR assay. A mixture of 60 forward primers for TCR Vbeta segments and 13 reverse primers for TCR Jbeta segments was used in the multiplex PCR. The CDR3 region of rearranged TCR beta genes was amplified from genomic DNA with a multiplex PCR assay. The amplified TCR beta libraries were sequenced on the Illumina HiSeq System as 87-base-pair reads. From the authors' description of their analysis: In a later analysis, roughly 80 million unique TCR beta chains were counted across the roughly 670 repertoires, and about 10 million of these chains were shared by at least two donors. A nearest-neighbor algorithm error-corrected the raw reads and collapsed the reads into unique sequences, merging closely related sequences to remove PCR and sequencing errors. To assign V, D and J gene segments, CDR3 sequences were aligned to IMGT reference sequences. For a sequence to be retained, at least a six-nucleotide match to both a V gene segment and a J gene segment was required. A rearrangement was called productive if the CDR3 had no stop codons and remained in frame with V and J, and every other rearrangement was called non-productive. CDR3 was defined by IMGT convention, running from the second conserved V-encoded cysteine to the conserved J-encoded phenylalanine. The earlier analysis of a few hundred of the donors excluded any sequence lacking an unambiguous match to a single V gene segment. In an earlier analysis of 587 of the donors, V segments were called functional above 56.7% productive rearrangements and were called segregating when the between-donor standard deviation exceeded 5%. A statistical classification framework was built to diagnose cytomegalovirus status from the catalog of TCR beta chain sequences. A later analysis assigned V and J genes by comparing TCR nucleotide sequences with IMGT/GENE-DB human TR gene sequences. The TCRdist pipeline was used in a later analysis to assign CDR3 sequences and most-parsimonious VDJ recombination scenarios. In a later analysis, each TCR beta chain was defined by its CDR3 amino acid sequence together with its V-gene family, and reads without a unique V-gene family were excluded. As a way to deal with suspected cross-contamination and a sequencing artifact, a later analysis dropped roughly 620 nucleotide sequences that were highly shared and had low generation probability. In a later analysis, a clonal expansion index for each public chain was calculated from normalized within-repertoire ranks of inferred template counts. In a later analysis, generation probabilities were computed using a VDJ recombination model fitted to out-of-frame rearrangements, and the results were checked against IGoR. Hypergeometric tests were used in a later analysis to score TCR-TCR, TCR-HLA and TCR-CMV co-occurrence, with a repertoire-size bias correction applied to the TCR pairs. To estimate false discovery rates, a later analysis permuted the HLA or CMV assignments 20 times. In a later analysis, co-occurring TCRs were grouped with DBSCAN, and TCRdist sequence similarity was added when clustering was performed within HLA-allele-positive subsets. Co-occurrence clustering excluded repertoires with fewer than 30,000 or more than 120,000 public chains, plus five with anomalous nucleotide sharing. Not all clones reach the TCRdb copy of this immuneACCESS table, which keeps in-frame sequences only. Checked studies attribute under half of the gap to unresolved V genes and leave the rest unexplained. D and trimming were read from the DNA, whereas the V and J calls and clone size are those reported in that table. The sample profile shows 170,000 or so clones; more than 70% of them were found once. The ten largest clones represent about 0.4% of the sample.

The cohort comprised 670 or so healthy bone marrow donors. At the time of sampling, every cohort member was nominally healthy, though immune exposures that went unrecorded were likely present. The donor tested CMV seronegative and was one of the 352 seronegative cohort members. Each donor provided a peripheral blood sample, and peripheral blood mononuclear cells were used for TCR beta sequencing. Genomic DNA extraction from the blood cell samples was performed with the Qiagen DNeasy Blood Extraction Kit. Trimming costs V 6 bases and J 0 bases, and their ends lie 9 bases apart. The cysteine opens and the phenylalanine closes a CDR3 of 13 amino acids. Only the CDR3 portion is preserved as DNA: 39 bases, with reading frame beginning at the first base. CDR1 SQVTM and CDR2 ANQGSEA were looked up in the germline V gene. This clone was recorded a few times. Its recognized antigen is unknown. No qualities accompany the bases; no much larger clone lies one base away.

The chain was built from TRBV29-1 and TRBJ2-4, with no reliable assignment of the D segment. The sequenced sample consisted of PBMCs. The sequence came from a boy younger than 10 in good health and CMV-seronegative. The DNA reads as follows: TGCAGCGTAGCGCAAGTAGCCAAAAACATTCAGTACTTC. Translated, this is CSVAQVAKNIQYF.